The TCR beta chain under discussion was sequenced for a study of CD8 T cells in ankylosing spondylitis. TCRdb redid the calling of the 5' RACE reads with MiXCR, one entry per CDR3 protein. The sample includes 230,000 or so distinct CDR3 sequences, more than 15% of them seen just once. Study-wide results and caveats: The study identified a TCR beta motif of about eight highly homologous variants that appeared characteristic of ankylosing spondylitis blood. Some of these motif variants have turned up before, in reports on reactive arthritis synovial fluid and blood.

This clonotype has more than one count but fewer than ten. Antigen: not known. The junction had 7 bases not matched to a gene; V was cut back by 4 bases and J by 3 bases. Germline loops: CDR1 SGHTA, CDR2 FQGTGA. There are 16 residues in the CDR3. V gene TRBV7-3 combines with J gene TRBJ2-2, with TRBD1 identical over 8 bases. The sample consisted of blood, either unsorted or a sorted T cell fraction (not recorded which). The receptor was derived from a male donor with ankylosing spondylitis or in good health (not recorded which). This chain's CDR3 is CASSSLPGQDTGELFF. The DNA of the CDR3 is TGTGCCAGCAGCTCACTTCCGGGACAGGACACCGGGGAGCTGTTTTTT. Full variable domain (rest looked up from reference TRBV7-3 and TRBJ2-2): GAGVSQTPSNKVTEKGKYVELRCDPISGHTALYWYRQSLGQGPEFLIYFQGTGAADDSGLPNDRFFAVRPEGSVSTLKIQRTERGDSAVYLCASSSLPGQDTGELFFGEGSRLTVL.